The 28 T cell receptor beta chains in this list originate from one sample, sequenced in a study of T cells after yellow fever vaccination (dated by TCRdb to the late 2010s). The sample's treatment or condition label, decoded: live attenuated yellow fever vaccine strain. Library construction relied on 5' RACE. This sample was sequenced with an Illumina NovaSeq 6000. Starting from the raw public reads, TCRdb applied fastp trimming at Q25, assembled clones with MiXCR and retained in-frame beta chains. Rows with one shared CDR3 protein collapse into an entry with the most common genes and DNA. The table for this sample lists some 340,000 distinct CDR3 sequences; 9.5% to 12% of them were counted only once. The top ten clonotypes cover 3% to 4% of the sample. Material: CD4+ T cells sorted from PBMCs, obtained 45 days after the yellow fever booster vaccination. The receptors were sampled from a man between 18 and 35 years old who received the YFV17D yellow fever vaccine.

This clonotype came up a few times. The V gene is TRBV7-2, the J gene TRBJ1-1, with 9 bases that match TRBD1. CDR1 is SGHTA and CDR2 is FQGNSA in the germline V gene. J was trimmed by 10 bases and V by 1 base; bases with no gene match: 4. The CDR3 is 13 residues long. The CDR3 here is CASSLGDRAGAFF. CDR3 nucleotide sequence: TGTGCCAGCAGCTTAGGGGACAGGGCAGGAGCTTTCTTT.

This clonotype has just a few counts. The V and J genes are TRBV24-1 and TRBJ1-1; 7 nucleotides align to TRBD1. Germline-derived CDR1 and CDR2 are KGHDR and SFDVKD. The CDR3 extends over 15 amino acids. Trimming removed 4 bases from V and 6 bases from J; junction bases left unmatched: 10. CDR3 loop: CATSDPKQGGAEAFF. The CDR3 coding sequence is TGTGCCACCAGTGACCCTAAGCAGGGGGGAGCTGAAGCTTTCTTT.

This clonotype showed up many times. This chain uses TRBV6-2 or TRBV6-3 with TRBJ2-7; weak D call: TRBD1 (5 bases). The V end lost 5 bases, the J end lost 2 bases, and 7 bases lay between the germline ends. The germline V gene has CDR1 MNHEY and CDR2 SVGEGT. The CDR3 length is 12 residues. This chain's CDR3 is CASSRQTYEQYF. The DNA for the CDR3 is TGTGCCAGCAGTCGACAGACCTACGAGCAGTACTTC.

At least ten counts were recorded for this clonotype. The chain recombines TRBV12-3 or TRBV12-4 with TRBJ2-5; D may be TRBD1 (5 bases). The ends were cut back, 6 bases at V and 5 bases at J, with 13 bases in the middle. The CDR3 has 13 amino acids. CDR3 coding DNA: TGTGCCAGCAGAAGGGGTTCGGGCGAGACCCAGTACTTC. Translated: CASRRGSGETQYF.

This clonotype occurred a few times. In DNA, the CDR3 is TGTGCCAGCAGCGTAGCTGGGGGGACCTTAAGGGGCAACACAGATACGCAGTATTTT. Translation gives CASSVAGGTLRGNTDTQYF. The chain joins TRBV9 to TRBJ2-3; D is perhaps TRBD2 (6 bases). The CDR3 length is 19 residues. CDR1 and CDR2 from the germline V gene are SGDLS and YYNGEE. The V end lost 0 bases, the J end lost 2 bases, and 22 bases lay between the germline ends.

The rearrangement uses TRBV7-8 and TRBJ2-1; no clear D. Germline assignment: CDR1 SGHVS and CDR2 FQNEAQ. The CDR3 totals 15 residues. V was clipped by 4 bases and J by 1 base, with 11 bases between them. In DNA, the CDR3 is TGTGCCAGCAGCTCGAGGACCCTTTCCTACAATGAGCAGTTCTTC. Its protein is CASSSRTLSYNEQFF.

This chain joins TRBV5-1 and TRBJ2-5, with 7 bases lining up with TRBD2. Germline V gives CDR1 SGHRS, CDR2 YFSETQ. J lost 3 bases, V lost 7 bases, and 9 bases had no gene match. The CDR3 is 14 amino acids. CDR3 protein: CASGKLAFKETQYF. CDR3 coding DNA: TGCGCCAGCGGGAAACTAGCGTTTAAAGAGACCCAGTACTTC.

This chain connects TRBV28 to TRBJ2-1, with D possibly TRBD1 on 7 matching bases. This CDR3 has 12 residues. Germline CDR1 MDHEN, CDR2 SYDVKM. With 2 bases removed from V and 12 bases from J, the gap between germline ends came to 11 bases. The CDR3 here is CASSLLQGGQFF. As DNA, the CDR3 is TGTGCCAGCAGTTTACTCCAGGGGGGGCAGTTCTTC.

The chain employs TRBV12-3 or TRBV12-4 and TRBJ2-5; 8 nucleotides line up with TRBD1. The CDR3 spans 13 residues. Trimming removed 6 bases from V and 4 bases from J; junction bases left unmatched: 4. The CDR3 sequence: CASSRGQTETQYF. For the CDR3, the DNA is TGTGCCAGCAGCAGGGGGCAGACAGAGACCCAGTACTTC.

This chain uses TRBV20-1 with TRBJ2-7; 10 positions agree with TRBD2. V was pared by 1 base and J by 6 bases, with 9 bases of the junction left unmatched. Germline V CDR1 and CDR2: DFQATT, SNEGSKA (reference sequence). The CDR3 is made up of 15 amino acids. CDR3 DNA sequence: TGCAGTGCTAGAGCGGCTAGCGGGGGCCTCTTCGAGCAGTACTTC. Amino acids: CSARAASGGLFEQYF.

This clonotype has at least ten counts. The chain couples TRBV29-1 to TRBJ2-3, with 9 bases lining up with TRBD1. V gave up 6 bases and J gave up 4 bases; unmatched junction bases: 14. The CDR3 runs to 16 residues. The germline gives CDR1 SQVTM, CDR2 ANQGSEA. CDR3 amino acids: CSVADPTGGAADTQYF. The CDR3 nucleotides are TGCAGCGTGGCCGACCCAACAGGGGGCGCGGCAGATACGCAGTATTTT.

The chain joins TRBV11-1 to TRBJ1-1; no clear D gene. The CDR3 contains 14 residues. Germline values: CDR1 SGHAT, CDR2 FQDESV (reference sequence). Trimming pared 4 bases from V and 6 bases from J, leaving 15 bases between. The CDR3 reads CASSSDFSGAEAFF. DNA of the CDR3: TGTGCCAGCAGCTCCGATTTTAGCGGCGCTGAAGCTTTCTTT.

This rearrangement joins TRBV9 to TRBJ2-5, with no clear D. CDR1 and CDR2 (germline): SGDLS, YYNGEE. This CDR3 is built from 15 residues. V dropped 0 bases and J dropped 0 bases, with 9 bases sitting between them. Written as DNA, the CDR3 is TGTGCCAGCAGCGTAGAGTATAGCAACCAAGAGACCCAGTACTTC. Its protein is CASSVEYSNQETQYF.

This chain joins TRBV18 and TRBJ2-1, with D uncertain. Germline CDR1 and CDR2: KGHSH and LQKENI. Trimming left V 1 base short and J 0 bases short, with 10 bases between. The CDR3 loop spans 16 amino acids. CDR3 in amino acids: CASSPQGLPSYNEQFF. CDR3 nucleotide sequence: TGTGCCAGCTCACCACAGGGCCTTCCCTCCTACAATGAGCAGTTCTTC. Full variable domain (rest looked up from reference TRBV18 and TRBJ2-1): NAGVMQNPRHLVRRRGQEARLRCSPMKGHSHVYWYRQLPEEGLKFMVYLQKENIIDESGMPKERFSAEFPKEGPSILRIQQVVRGDSAAYFCASSPQGLPSYNEQFFGPGTRLTVL.

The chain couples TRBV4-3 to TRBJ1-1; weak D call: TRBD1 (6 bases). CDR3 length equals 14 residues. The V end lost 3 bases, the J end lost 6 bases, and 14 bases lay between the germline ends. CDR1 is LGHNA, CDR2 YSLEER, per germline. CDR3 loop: CASSHDTRGPEAFF. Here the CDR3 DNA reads TGCGCCAGCAGCCACGATACCCGGGGGCCTGAAGCTTTCTTT.

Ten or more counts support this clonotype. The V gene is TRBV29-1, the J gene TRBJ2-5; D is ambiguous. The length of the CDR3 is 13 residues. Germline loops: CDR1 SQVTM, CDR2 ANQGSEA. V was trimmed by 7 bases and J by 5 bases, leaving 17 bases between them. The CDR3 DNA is TGCAGCGGTGTTCCCCCAGCCGGTGAGACCCAGTACTTC. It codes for CSGVPPAGETQYF.

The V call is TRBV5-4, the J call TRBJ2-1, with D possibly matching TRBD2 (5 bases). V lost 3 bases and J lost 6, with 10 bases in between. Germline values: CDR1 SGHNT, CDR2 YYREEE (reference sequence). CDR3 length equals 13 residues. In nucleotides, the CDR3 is TGTGCCAGCAGCTACGCGGGCGGCAATGAGCAGTTCTTC. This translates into CASSYAGGNEQFF. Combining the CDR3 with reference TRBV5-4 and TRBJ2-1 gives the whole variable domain ETGVTQSPTHLIKTRGQQVTLRCSSQSGHNTVSWYQQALGQGPQFIFQYYREEENGRGNFPPRFSGLQFPNYSSELNVNALELDDSALYLCASSYAGGNEQFFGPGTRLTVL.

In nucleotides, the CDR3 is TGTGCCAGCTCACCAGGCCAAGAGTTTGGGAATCAGCCCCAGCATTTT. This translates into CASSPGQEFGNQPQHF. The rearrangement links TRBV18 to TRBJ1-5; D remains ambiguous. Deletions cut 2 bases from V and 4 bases from J, with 15 bases between. The CDR3 contains 16 residues. From germline, CDR1 is KGHSH and CDR2 LQKENI.

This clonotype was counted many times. The CDR3 DNA is TGTGCCAGCAGCTGGACAGGGCTTTTTTCCTACGAGCAGTACGTC. Residues: CASSWTGLFSYEQYV. The V gene is TRBV3-2, the J gene TRBJ2-7; the table calls TRBD1, which could not be checked here. TRBV3-2 corresponds to a pseudogene. This CDR3 comprises 15 residues.

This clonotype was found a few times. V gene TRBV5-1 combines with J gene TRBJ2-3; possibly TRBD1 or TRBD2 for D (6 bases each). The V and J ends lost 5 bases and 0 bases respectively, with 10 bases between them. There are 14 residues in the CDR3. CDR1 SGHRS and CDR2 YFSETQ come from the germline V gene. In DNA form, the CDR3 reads TGCGCCAGCAGGTGGGGGGCGAGCACAGATACGCAGTATTTT. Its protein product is CASRWGASTDTQYF.

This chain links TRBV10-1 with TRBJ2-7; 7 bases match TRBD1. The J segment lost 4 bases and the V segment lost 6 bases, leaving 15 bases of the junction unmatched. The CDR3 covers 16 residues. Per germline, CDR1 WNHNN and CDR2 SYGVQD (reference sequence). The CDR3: CASSLDRALSHYEQYV. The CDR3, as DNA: TGCGCCAGCAGCCTTGACAGGGCCCTAAGTCATTACGAGCAGTACGTC.

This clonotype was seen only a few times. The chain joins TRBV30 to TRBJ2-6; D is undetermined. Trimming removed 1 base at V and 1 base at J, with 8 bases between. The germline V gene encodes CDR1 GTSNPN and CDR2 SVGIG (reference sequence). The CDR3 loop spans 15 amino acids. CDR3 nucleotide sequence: TGTGCCTGGAGTGCTACAGCATCTGGGGCCAACGTCCTGACTTTC. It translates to CAWSATASGANVLTF.

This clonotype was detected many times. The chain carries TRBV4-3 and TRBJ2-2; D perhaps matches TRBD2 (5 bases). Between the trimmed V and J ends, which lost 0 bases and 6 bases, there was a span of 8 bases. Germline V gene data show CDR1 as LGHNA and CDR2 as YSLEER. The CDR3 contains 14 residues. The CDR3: CASSQDSGSGELFF. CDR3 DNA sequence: TGCGCCAGCAGCCAAGACTCGGGGTCCGGGGAGCTGTTTTTT.

The CDR3 DNA reads as TGTGCCAGCAGTCCTACTAACGGGGGGCAGCCCCAGCATTTT. This sequence encodes CASSPTNGGQPQHF. The chain is built from TRBV12-3 or TRBV12-4 and TRBJ1-5; D is possibly TRBD1 (5 bases). The CDR3 loop spans 14 amino acids. The V gene lost 5 bases and the J gene lost 7 bases, with 15 bases spanning the gap.

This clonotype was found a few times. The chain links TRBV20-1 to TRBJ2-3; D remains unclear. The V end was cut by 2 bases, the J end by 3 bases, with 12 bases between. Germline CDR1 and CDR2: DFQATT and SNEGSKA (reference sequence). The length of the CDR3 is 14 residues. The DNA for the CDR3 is TGCAGTGCTAGAAAGGGCGGTGAGACAGATACGCAGTATTTT. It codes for CSARKGGETDTQYF.

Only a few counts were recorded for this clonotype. The CDR3: CASSSSTGNTEAFF. The CDR3 coding sequence is TGCGCCAGCAGCTCTTCTACGGGGAACACTGAAGCTTTCTTT. V is TRBV5-1 and J is TRBJ1-1, with D unresolved. This CDR3 comprises 14 residues. Germline CDR1 reads SGHRS; CDR2 reads YFSETQ. The V end was cut by 3 bases, the J end by 1 base, with 10 bases between. Full variable domain (remainder filled in from reference TRBV5-1 and TRBJ1-1): KAGVTQTPRYLIKTRGQQVTLSCSPISGHRSVSWYQQTPGQGLQFLFEYFSETQRNKGNFPGRFSGRQFSNSRSEMNVSTLELGDSALYLCASSSSTGNTEAFFGQGTRLTVV.

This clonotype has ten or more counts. The DNA for the CDR3 is TGTGCCATCAGTGAGTCGGCGCAGGTCAGCTCCTACGAGCAGTACTTC. Amino acids: CAISESAQVSSYEQYF. The chain has TRBV10-3 and TRBJ2-7; D gene uncertain. Trimming removed 0 bases from V and 0 bases from J, with 12 bases in between. This CDR3 region has 16 residues. Germline V CDR1 and CDR2: ENHRY, SYGVKD.

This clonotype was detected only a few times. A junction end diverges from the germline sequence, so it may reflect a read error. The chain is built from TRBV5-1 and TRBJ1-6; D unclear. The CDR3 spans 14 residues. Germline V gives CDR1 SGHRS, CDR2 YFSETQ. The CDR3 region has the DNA TGCGCCAGCAACTTGGGCTCCTATAATTCACCCCTCCACTTT. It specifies CASNLGSYNSPLHF.